This TCR beta chain is from a study of technical replicates of blood from a handful of donors. The CDR3 is made up of 17 amino acids. Germline trimming cut 5 bases from V and 2 bases from J; bases unmatched to any gene: 9. CDR1 is SGHTA, CDR2 FQGTGA, per germline. The protocol was immunoSEQ multiplex PCR, while the TCRdb copy is restricted to in-frame clones and leaves out a portion. The data contain around 95,000 clones, around 96% of them singletons. The clonotype was recovered from a human donor in good health. The sample taken for sequencing was T cells isolated from PBMCs. This chain uses TRBV7-3 with TRBJ2-3; 11 bases align to TRBD2. DNA for the CDR3: TGTGCCAGCAGCGCAACCTTAGCGGGGGGGTCCACAGATACGCAGTATTTT. This gives the protein CASSATLAGGSTDTQYF.